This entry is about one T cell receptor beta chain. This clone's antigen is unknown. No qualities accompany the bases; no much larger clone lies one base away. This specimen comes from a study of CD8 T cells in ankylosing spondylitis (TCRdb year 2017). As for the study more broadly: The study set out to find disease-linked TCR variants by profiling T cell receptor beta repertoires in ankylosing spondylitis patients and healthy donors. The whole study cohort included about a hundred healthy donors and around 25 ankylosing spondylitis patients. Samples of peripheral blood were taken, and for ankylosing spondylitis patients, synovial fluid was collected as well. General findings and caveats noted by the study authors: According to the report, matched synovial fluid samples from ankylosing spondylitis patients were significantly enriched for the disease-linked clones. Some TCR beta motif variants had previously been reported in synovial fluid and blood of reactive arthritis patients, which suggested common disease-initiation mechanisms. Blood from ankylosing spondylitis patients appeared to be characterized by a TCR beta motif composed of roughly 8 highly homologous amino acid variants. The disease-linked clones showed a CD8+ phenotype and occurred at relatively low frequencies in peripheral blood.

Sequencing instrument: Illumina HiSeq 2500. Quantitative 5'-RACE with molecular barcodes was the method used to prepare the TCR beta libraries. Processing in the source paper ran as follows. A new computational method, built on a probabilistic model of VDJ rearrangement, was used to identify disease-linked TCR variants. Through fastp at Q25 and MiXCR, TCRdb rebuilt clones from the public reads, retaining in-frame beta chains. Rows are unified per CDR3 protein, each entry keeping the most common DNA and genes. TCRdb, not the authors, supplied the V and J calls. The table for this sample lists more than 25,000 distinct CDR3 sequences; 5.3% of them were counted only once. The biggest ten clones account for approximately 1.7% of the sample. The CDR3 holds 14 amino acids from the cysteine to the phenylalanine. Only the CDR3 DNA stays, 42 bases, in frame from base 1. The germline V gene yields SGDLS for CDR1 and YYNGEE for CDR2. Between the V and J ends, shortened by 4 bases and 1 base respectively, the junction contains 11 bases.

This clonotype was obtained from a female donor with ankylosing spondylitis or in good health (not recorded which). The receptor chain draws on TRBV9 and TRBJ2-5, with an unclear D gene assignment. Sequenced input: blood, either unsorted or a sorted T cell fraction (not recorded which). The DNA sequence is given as TGTGCCAGCAGCTACATGGGGTTCCAAGAGACCCAGTACTTC. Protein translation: CASSYMGFQETQYF. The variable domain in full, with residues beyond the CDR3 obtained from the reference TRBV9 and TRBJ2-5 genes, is DSGVTQTPKHLITATGQRVTLRCSPRSGDLSVYWYQQSLDQGLQFLIQYYNGEERAKGNILERFSAQQFPDLHSELNLSSLELGDSALYFCASSYMGFQETQYFGPGTRLLVL.